The clone carrying this T cell receptor (beta chain) showed up just a few times. Antigen specificity is unknown. The germline CDR1 and CDR2 sequences are MGHDK and SYGVNS. V lost 3 bases and J 4 bases, leaving 10 bases between the germline ends. CDR3 length equals 13 residues. The data stem from a study of blood T cells in healthy people across ages. Study findings and constraints: Aged donors had fewer naive CD4+ cells and lower diversity than long-lived donors. Measured against age, TCR beta diversity per million T cells decreased in a roughly linear manner.

Combining a sample-barcoded 5' primer with a J-beta primer mix, a second PCR ran for about 6 to 12 cycles. TCRdb reprocessed the 5' RACE reads with MiXCR, giving one entry per CDR3 protein. The sample has some 1.6 million distinct CDR3 sequences, about 35% seen once. Approximately 9 milliliters was the volume of peripheral blood drawn from each donor. Isolating PBMCs gave at least 6.5 million of these cells per sample. Sequenced sample: blood. J is TRBJ2-7 and V is TRBV25-1; a possible D gene is TRBD1 (5 bases). This TCR was recovered from a woman aged 25 to 39 in good health. CDR3 sequence reads: CASSDPYRYEQYF. CDR3 coding DNA: TGTGCCAGCAGTGATCCCTACAGGTACGAGCAGTACTTC.